The next 13 T cell receptor beta chains were all read from a single sample in a study of radiotherapy plus CTLA-4 blockade in lung cancer. Here immunoSEQ multiplex PCR was the method, and the copy in TCRdb shows in-frame clones only, minus some. The data hold approximately 83,000 clones, with 60% to 85% observed a single time. The source was peripheral blood, collected from a patient treated with radiotherapy plus ipilimumab. These TCRs come from a human donor with non-small cell lung cancer who had a partial response to radiotherapy plus ipilimumab. Some clones in this sample may be carry-over from other donors' samples.

V usage is TRBV5-1 and J usage is TRBJ2-1; D is unresolved. Germline CDR1 and CDR2: SGHRS and YFSETQ. The CDR3 has 15 residues. Trimming stripped 2 bases from V and 0 bases from J, with 9 bases between. The CDR3 coding sequence is TGCGCCAGCAGCTTAGAGCGTCGCTCCTACAATGAGCAGTTCTTC. This codes for CASSLERRSYNEQFF.

V gene TRBV9 combines with J gene TRBJ2-1; 9 positions agree with TRBD2. The CDR3 runs 17 residues. Germline CDR1 SGDLS, CDR2 YYNGEE. After removal of 0 bases from V and 4 bases from J, the junction contained 8 bases not matched to a gene. This chain's CDR3 is CASSVGVAGGTYNEQFF. The CDR3 DNA follows: TGTGCCAGCAGCGTAGGGGTCGCGGGGGGGACATACAATGAGCAGTTCTTC.

This clone was recorded only once. The chain links TRBV4-1 to TRBJ2-2; possibly TRBD1 for D (5 bases). The CDR3 runs to 14 residues. V was clipped by 0 bases and J by 6 bases, with 8 bases between them. From germline, CDR1 is MGHRA and CDR2 YSYEKL. This CDR3 is CASSQDPGPGELFF. The CDR3 DNA is TGCGCCAGCAGCCAAGATCCAGGGCCCGGGGAGCTGTTTTTT.

The chain carries TRBV7-6 and TRBJ2-6; 8 bases map to TRBD2. This CDR3 spans 17 amino acids. Trimming at V came to 1 base and at J to 0 bases, leaving 2 bases not matched to a gene. Germline CDR1 SGHVS, CDR2 FNYEAQ. CDR3 sequence reads: CASSLVGGGSGANVLTF. DNA for the CDR3: TGTGCCAGCAGCTTAGTCGGGGGGGGCTCTGGGGCCAACGTCCTGACTTTC.

The V call is TRBV19, the J call TRBJ2-3, with 8 bases lining up with TRBD1. V lost 5 bases to trimming and J lost 7 bases; unmatched junction nucleotides: 11. Germline V lookup: CDR1 LNHDA, CDR2 SQIVND (reference sequence). CDR3 length equals 15 residues. CDR3 DNA sequence: TGTGCCAGTAGTCCTACGGACAGGGCGGTATATACGCAGTATTTT. The encoded protein is CASSPTDRAVYTQYF.

J is TRBJ1-5 and V is TRBV20-1; D is uncertain. V dropped 6 bases and J dropped 2 bases, with 5 bases sitting between them. The CDR3 runs 11 residues. Per germline, CDR1 DFQATT and CDR2 SNEGSKA (reference sequence). CDR3 sequence: CSARGNQPQHF. CDR3 nucleotides: TGCAGTGCGCGGGGCAATCAGCCCCAGCATTTT.

The chain couples TRBV5-1 to TRBJ2-7, with D possibly being TRBD1 (6 bases). The CDR3 totals 19 residues. V gave up 3 bases and J gave up 3 bases, with 28 bases separating them. CDR1 and CDR2 (germline): SGHRS, YFSETQ. The CDR3, as DNA: TGCGCCAGCAGCTCACGCTTCGCGTCGTACAGGGTTCAGAGCTACGAGCAGTACTTC. It yields the protein CASSSRFASYRVQSYEQYF.

The chain couples TRBV9 to TRBJ2-2; a possible D gene is TRBD2 (5 bases). Germline V gene lookup returns CDR1 SGDLS and CDR2 YYNGEE. The CDR3 runs 14 residues. Trimming stripped 2 bases from V and 4 bases from J, with 9 bases between. CDR3 region: CASSVRGSTGELFF. In nucleotides, the CDR3 is TGTGCCAGCAGCGTTCGCGGGTCCACCGGGGAGCTGTTTTTT.

The chain is built from TRBV6-5 and TRBJ2-7; a possible D gene is TRBD2 (7 bases). Trimming stripped 9 bases from V and 8 bases from J, with 14 bases between. The CDR3 length is 11 residues. Germline CDR1 MNHEY, CDR2 SVGAGI. CDR3 DNA sequence: TGTGCCAGTGGAGGGGGGGGCAAGCAGTACTTC. This encodes CASGGGGKQYF.

V usage is TRBV7-2 and J usage is TRBJ1-1; 7 bases map to TRBD1. V lost 7 bases to trimming and J lost 0 bases; unmatched junction nucleotides: 5. Germline CDR1 reads SGHTA; CDR2 reads FQGNSA. This CDR3 region has 14 residues. The CDR3 loop reads CASTPDRMNTEAFF. CDR3 DNA: TGTGCCAGCACCCCGGACAGGATGAACACTGAAGCTTTCTTT. The complete variable domain, with remaining parts taken from reference TRBV7-2 and TRBJ1-1, reads GAGVSQSPSNKVTEKGKDVELRCDPISGHTALYWYRQSLGQGLEFLIYFQGNSAPDKSGLPSDRFSAERTGGSVSTLTIQRTQQEDSAVYLCASTPDRMNTEAFFGQGTRLTVV.

V is TRBV28 and J is TRBJ2-6; 7 positions agree with TRBD1. Looked up from germline, CDR1 is MDHEN and CDR2 is SYDVKM. Unmatched junction bases numbered 9, after V lost 7 bases and J lost 3 bases. The CDR3 sequence is 16 residues long. CDR3 sequence reads: CASNKRQGYGANVLTF. CDR3 nucleotides: TGTGCCAGCAATAAGAGACAGGGCTATGGGGCCAACGTCCTGACTTTC.

V gene TRBV11-3 combines with J gene TRBJ2-3; 10 bases are a match to TRBD2. Trimming cost V 2 bases and J 4 bases; bases outside gene matches: 6. The CDR3 sequence is 16 residues long. Germline CDR1 reads SGHNT; CDR2 reads YENEEA. CDR3 amino acids: CASSLSSLAGPDTQYF. CDR3 nucleotide sequence: TGTGCCAGCAGCTTAAGTTCACTAGCGGGGCCAGATACGCAGTATTTT.

The chain joins TRBV18 to TRBJ2-2, with 8 nucleotides matching TRBD1. There are 14 residues in the CDR3. Per the germline V gene, CDR1 is KGHSH and CDR2 is LQKENI. V lost 9 bases, J lost 5 bases, and 8 bases stayed unmatched. The CDR3 coding sequence is TGTGCCAGTTCCCGACAGGGGTCGACCGGGGAGCTGTTTTTT. It encodes CASSRQGSTGELFF. The entire variable domain, with the rest obtained from reference TRBV18 and TRBJ2-2, is as follows: NAGVMQNPRHLVRRRGQEARLRCSPMKGHSHVYWYRQLPEEGLKFMVYLQKENIIDESGMPKERFSAEFPKEGPSILRIQQVVRGDSAAYFCASSRQGSTGELFFGEGSRLTVL.